One and the same sample provided the 18 T cell receptor beta chains below, sequenced in a study of T-cell memory formation after mild COVID-19. TCRdb ran MiXCR on the 5' RACE reads and lists one entry per CDR3 protein. Of some 210,000 distinct CDR3 sequences listed, 27% are singletons. The sample comprised PBMCs or a T cell subset sorted from them (not recorded which). These receptors originate from an adult woman who had mild COVID-19 (a few samples of this study predate the infection). Cell type and time point are not known.

This clonotype has just a few counts. The rearrangement links TRBV20-1 to TRBJ1-1; D is ambiguous. V shed 4 bases and J shed 4 bases, with 10 bases lying between them. CDR3 length: 12 amino acids. The germline CDR1 and CDR2 sequences are DFQATT and SNEGSKA (reference sequence). The CDR3 loop reads CSAIQVGTEAFF. The CDR3 DNA reads TGCAGTGCTATCCAAGTAGGCACTGAAGCTTTCTTT.

This clonotype has just a few counts. The rearrangement links TRBV20-1 to TRBJ2-3; 7 bases are a match to TRBD2. The CDR3 sequence is 13 residues long. J gave up 5 bases and V 6 bases, and 8 bases lay outside the gene matches. Germline V gene lookup returns CDR1 DFQATT and CDR2 SNEGSKA (reference sequence). The chain's CDR3 is CSATGREGDTQYF. As DNA, the CDR3 is TGCAGTGCCACAGGCAGGGAGGGAGATACGCAGTATTTT.

This clonotype was counted only a few times. The chain carries TRBV7-9 and TRBJ2-2, with 9 bases identical to TRBD2. Unmatched junction bases numbered 9, after V lost 2 bases and J lost 5 bases. CDR3 length equals 17 residues. The germline V gene has CDR1 SEHNR and CDR2 FQNEAQ (reference sequence). CDR3 nucleotides: TGTGCCAGCAGCTTATTCGCTAGCGGGATCGATACCGGGGAGCTGTTTTTT. Its protein is CASSLFASGIDTGELFF.

This chain uses TRBV5-1 with TRBJ1-1; 7 bases align to TRBD1. The V gene end was trimmed by 3 bases and the J gene end by 0 bases; junction bases not matched to a gene: 8. The CDR3 loop spans 16 amino acids. The V gene's germline CDR1 is SGHRS and CDR2 YFSETQ. CDR3 protein: CASSWNGQALNTEAFF. CDR3 bases: TGCGCCAGCAGCTGGAACGGACAGGCCCTGAACACTGAAGCTTTCTTT.

This clonotype was seen a handful of times. The chain joins TRBV5-6 to TRBJ2-1, with 8 bases identical to TRBD2. The CDR3 contains 16 residues. V lost 3 bases and J lost 6; bases outside the gene matches: 11. Germline V gene sequence: CDR1 SGHDT, CDR2 YYEEEE. CDR3 coding DNA: TGTGCCAGCAGCTCCTCCGGGACTAGGTCGGGCAATGAGCAGTTCTTC. Translated, it gives CASSSSGTRSGNEQFF.

This clonotype was seen a handful of times. V and J are TRBV7-9 and TRBJ2-1; D tentatively fits TRBD1 or TRBD2 (5 bases each). The ends were cut back, 5 bases at V and 8 bases at J, with 19 bases in the middle. CDR3 length: 15 amino acids. Germline values: CDR1 SEHNR, CDR2 FQNEAQ (reference sequence). CDR3 loop: CASSVGTLLVYEQFF. In DNA form, the CDR3 reads TGTGCCAGCAGCGTCGGGACCCTTCTGGTGTATGAGCAGTTCTTC.

This chain's CDR3 is CASMGGGANEQFF. DNA of the CDR3: TGTGCCAGCATGGGCGGGGGGGCAAATGAGCAGTTCTTC. This chain connects TRBV7-8 to TRBJ2-1; 9 positions agree with TRBD2. J gave up 7 bases and V 7 bases, and 5 bases lay outside the gene matches. CDR1 and CDR2 from the germline V gene are SGHVS and FQNEAQ. The CDR3 consists of 13 residues.

This clonotype was seen a few times. The rearrangement joins TRBV5-1 to TRBJ2-3; a weak D match, TRBD2 (6 bases). Germline V CDR1 and CDR2: SGHRS, YFSETQ. The CDR3 runs 15 residues. Trimming left V 0 bases short and J 0 bases short, with 8 bases between. CDR3 bases: TGCGCCAGCAGCTTGGCCGGGACTAGCACAGATACGCAGTATTTT. Residues: CASSLAGTSTDTQYF.

This clonotype was counted between two and nine times. The gene calls are TRBV5-1 and TRBJ2-2; D not resolved. In germline, CDR1 is SGHRS, CDR2 YFSETQ. Deletions cut 0 bases from V and 1 base from J, with 10 bases between. CDR3 length equals 16 residues. The CDR3 DNA reads TGCGCCAGCAGCTTGGGCCCAGCGCAGAACACCGGGGAGCTGTTTTTT. Translating it yields CASSLGPAQNTGELFF.

This clonotype has at least ten counts. The chain couples TRBV5-5 to TRBJ2-2; D tentatively fits TRBD1 or TRBD2 (5 bases each). This CDR3 region has 15 residues. CDR1 is SGHKS, CDR2 YYEKEE, per germline (reference sequence). Trimming took off 4 bases at V and 0 bases at J, with 10 bases between the two ends. The CDR3 DNA reads TGTGCCAGCAGCCCCCGGGGCCCGAACACCGGGGAGCTGTTTTTT. Translated, it gives CASSPRGPNTGELFF.

This clonotype was detected a few times. The chain recombines TRBV6-2 or TRBV6-3 with TRBJ1-1, with 9 bases that match TRBD1. Per the germline V gene, CDR1 is MNHEY and CDR2 is SVGEGT. Losses at the gene ends were 3 bases for V and 5 bases for J; bases not matched to a gene: 7. The CDR3 contains 15 residues. The CDR3 loop is CASSYWTGVGTEAFF. CDR3 in DNA: TGTGCCAGCAGTTATTGGACAGGGGTGGGGACTGAAGCTTTCTTT.

The chain couples TRBV9 to TRBJ2-2; no clear D. CDR3 size: 15 residues. Trimming stripped 0 bases from V and 1 base from J, with 7 bases between. CDR1 is SGDLS and CDR2 is YYNGEE in the germline V gene. CDR3 bases: TGTGCCAGCAGCGTAGGAGGTGGGAACACCGGGGAGCTGTTTTTT. Its translation: CASSVGGGNTGELFF.

This chain uses TRBV5-1 with TRBJ1-1; D is ambiguous. V lost 1 base, J lost 2 bases, and 18 bases lay in between. From germline, CDR1 is SGHRS and CDR2 YFSETQ. The CDR3 extends over 17 amino acids. CDR3: CASSLYSSSGRNTEAFF. The CDR3 nucleotides are TGCGCCAGCAGCTTGTACAGTAGCAGCGGTCGAAACACTGAAGCTTTCTTT.

This clonotype was seen a handful of times. CDR3 in amino acids: CASSGELAGGIQETQYF. CDR3 DNA: TGCGCCAGCAGCGGAGAACTAGCGGGGGGCATTCAAGAGACCCAGTACTTC. This chain joins TRBV5-1 and TRBJ2-5, with 12 bases fitting TRBD2. V gave up 4 bases and J gave up 2 bases; unmatched junction bases: 9. This CDR3 region has 17 residues. Germline CDR1 reads SGHRS; CDR2 reads YFSETQ. The full variable domain, its missing parts supplied by reference TRBV5-1 and TRBJ2-5, is KAGVTQTPRYLIKTRGQQVTLSCSPISGHRSVSWYQQTPGQGLQFLFEYFSETQRNKGNFPGRFSGRQFSNSRSEMNVSTLELGDSALYLCASSGELAGGIQETQYFGPGTRLLVL.

This clonotype was observed a few times. CDR3 in DNA: TGCAGCGTTGAAGCCGGACAGGAAATACACTCTGGGGCCAACGTCCTGACTTTC. Encoded protein: CSVEAGQEIHSGANVLTF. The gene calls are TRBV29-1 and TRBJ2-6, with 7 bases lining up with TRBD1. This CDR3 has 18 residues. With 1 base clipped from V and 0 bases from J, the junction kept 9 bases outside the gene matches. Germline V gives CDR1 SQVTM, CDR2 ANQGSEA. Using reference TRBV29-1 and TRBJ2-6 for the parts outside the CDR3, the full variable domain is SAVISQKPSRDICQRGTSLTIQCQVDSQVTMMFWYRQQPGQSLTLIATANQGSEATYESGFVIDKFPISRPNLTFSTLTVSNMSPEDSSIYLCSVEAGQEIHSGANVLTFGAGSRLTVL.

The chain joins TRBV19 to TRBJ2-1; D is undetermined. The ends were cut back, 5 bases at V and 4 bases at J, with 12 bases in the middle. Germline values: CDR1 LNHDA, CDR2 SQIVND (reference sequence). The CDR3 consists of 14 residues. CDR3 loop: CASSFRHEYNEQFF. Written as DNA, the CDR3 is TGTGCCAGTAGTTTCCGTCATGAATACAATGAGCAGTTCTTC. The variable domain in full, completed from reference TRBV19 and TRBJ2-1, reads DGGITQSPKYLFRKEGQNVTLSCEQNLNHDAMYWYRQDPGQGLRLIYYSQIVNDFQKGDIAEGYSVSREKKESFPLTVTSAQKNPTAFYLCASSFRHEYNEQFFGPGTRLTVL.

The chain recombines TRBV7-9 with TRBJ2-4, with D unresolved. Trimming stripped 8 bases from V and 1 base from J, with 6 bases between. The CDR3 loop spans 12 amino acids. Germline CDR1 reads SEHNR; CDR2 reads FQNEAQ (reference sequence). This CDR3 reads CASAAAKNIQYF. CDR3 in DNA: TGTGCCAGCGCCGCGGCCAAAAACATTCAGTACTTC.

This clonotype was seen a handful of times. J is TRBJ2-1 and V is TRBV29-1, with D possibly TRBD1 on 6 matching bases. The CDR3 consists of 10 residues. From germline, CDR1 is SQVTM and CDR2 ANQGSEA. With 6 bases removed from V and 6 bases from J, the gap between germline ends came to 6 bases. CDR3 residues: CSVQGNEQFF. CDR3 coding DNA: TGCAGCGTACAGGGCAATGAGCAGTTCTTC.